Listed below are T cell receptor beta chains from one sample, sequenced in a study of regulatory T cells in long-lasting Graves disease. TCRdb used MiXCR to reprocess the multiplex PCR reads, holding one entry per CDR3 protein. The sample consists of hundreds of thousands of distinct CDR3 sequences, under 25% of them appearing once. Sequenced material: peripheral blood mononuclear cells (PBMCs), taken when the disease was refractory, from a patient treated with antithyroid drugs. The receptors originated from a female donor with Graves disease. CDR3s include the opening cysteine and the closing phenylalanine or tryptophan. A D gene is named only where the DNA matches it firmly. Part of the rows lack a size; the others show once, few, many or a class for expanded clones.

clone_size j_call d_call v_call cdr3_nt cdr3_aa
few TRBJ2-3 TRBD2 TRBV2 TGTGCCAGCAGCCTTGGACTAGCGGGGGTTCATACGCAGTATTTT CASSLGLAGVHTQYF
few TRBJ2-7 - TRBV28 TGTGCCAGCAGTTTGGGGAGGGACAGGCAGACTTACGAGCAGTACTTC CASSLGRDRQTYEQYF
- TRBJ2-7 TRBD1 TRBV14 TGTGCCAGCAGCCCGGAACAGGGGCCTTACTACGAGCAGTACTTC CASSPEQGPYYEQYF
few TRBJ1-1 - TRBV5-1 TGCGCCAGCAGCTTTGACGTCCTAACGGGGAACACTGAAGCTTTCTTT CASSFDVLTGNTEAFF
few TRBJ2-1 - TRBV12-3/TRBV12-4 TGTGCCAGCAGTTTAAGGCTAGCGAGGAATGAGCAGTTCTTC CASSLRLARNEQFF
- TRBJ2-7 - TRBV7-2 TGTGCCAGCAGCTTAGGCGGGCGCCGCTACGAGCAGTACTTC CASSLGGRRYEQYF
many TRBJ1-1 - TRBV2 TGTGCCAGCATCCAACAGGGTACTGAAGCTTTCTTT CASIQQGTEAFF
many TRBJ1-6 - TRBV6-1 TGTGCCAGCAGTGATGGACAGTTCTATAATTCACCCCTCCACTTT CASSDGQFYNSPLHF
- TRBJ1-1 - TRBV28 TGTGCCAGCAGTTCTCCTCAACCTATGAACACTGAAGCTTTCTTT CASSSPQPMNTEAFF
few TRBJ1-2 - TRBV19 TGTGCCAGTAGTTGGGCCGGGGGGAGCTATGGCTACACCTTC CASSWAGGSYGYTF
few TRBJ2-7 - TRBV18 TGTGCCAGCTCACCAGGTCCAGGCCCCTACGAGCAGTACTTC CASSPGPGPYEQYF
many TRBJ1-2 - TRBV5-8 TGTGCCAGCAGGTCGCGCGAGGATGGCTACACCTTC CASRSREDGYTF
many TRBJ1-2 - TRBV28 TGTGCCAGCAGTTATCCAGGAGCCAACTATGGCTACACCTTC CASSYPGANYGYTF
- TRBJ2-3 TRBD2 TRBV28 TGTGCCAGCAGTTTCTGGCTAGCGGGAGGGGGGACAGATACGCAGTATTTT CASSFWLAGGGTDTQYF
- TRBJ2-5 - TRBV5-1 TGCGCCAGCAGAGCCCAGGAGGAGACCCAGTACTTC CASRAQEETQYF
- TRBJ2-3 - TRBV18 TGTGCCAGCTCACCGGGTTTCACAGATACGCAGTATTTT CASSPGFTDTQYF
many TRBJ2-5 - TRBV12-3/TRBV12-4 TGTGCCAGCAGTCGGACAGCACCCCAAGAGACCCAGTACTTC CASSRTAPQETQYF
once TRBJ1-2 - TRBV10-3 TGTGCCATCAGTGGTGACAGCTATGGCTACACCTTC CAISGDSYGYTF
many TRBJ1-1 - TRBV29-1 TGCAGCTCGGCCCCTCACACTGAAGCTTTCTTT CSSAPHTEAFF
many TRBJ1-1 - TRBV11-2 TGTGCCAGCAGCTTAACCACTAGCGATGAAGCTTTCTTT CASSLTTSDEAFF
many TRBJ2-7 TRBD2 TRBV11-3 TGTGCCAGCGGGGGACTAGCGGGAGGCTACGAGCAGTACTTC CASGGLAGGYEQYF
few TRBJ1-3 - TRBV7-2 TGTGCCAGCAGCTTAGATCCGACAGACACATACTACACCATATATTTT CASSLDPTDTYYTIYF
many TRBJ1-5 - TRBV27 TGTGCCAGCAGTGAGACCGGGGGGAGTAGCAATCAGCCCCAGCATTTT CASSETGGSSNQPQHF
many TRBJ2-7 - TRBV28 TGTGCCAGCAGTTTTAGTTTCGGGGAGTCCTACGAGCAGTACTTC CASSFSFGESYEQYF
many TRBJ1-2 TRBD1 TRBV28 TGTGCCAGCAGCAAGGGACAGATCTATGGCTACACCTTC CASSKGQIYGYTF
many TRBJ2-7 - TRBV6-5 TGTGCCAGCAGTTACTTAACGGGGGTGCAGTACTTC CASSYLTGVQYF
many TRBJ2-5 TRBD2 TRBV27 TGTGCCAGCAGTTCCACGTTAAGGGCGGGAGTTGCAGAGACCCAGTACTTC CASSSTLRAGVAETQYF
many TRBJ1-2 TRBD1 TRBV11-2 TGTGCCAGCAGCCTCGGGACAGGGGAAGGCTATGGCTACACCTTC CASSLGTGEGYGYTF
- TRBJ2-5 - TRBV6-1 TGTGCCAGCAGTGGGGTACAGGGAGGTGAGAACCAAGAGACCCAGTACTTC CASSGVQGGENQETQYF